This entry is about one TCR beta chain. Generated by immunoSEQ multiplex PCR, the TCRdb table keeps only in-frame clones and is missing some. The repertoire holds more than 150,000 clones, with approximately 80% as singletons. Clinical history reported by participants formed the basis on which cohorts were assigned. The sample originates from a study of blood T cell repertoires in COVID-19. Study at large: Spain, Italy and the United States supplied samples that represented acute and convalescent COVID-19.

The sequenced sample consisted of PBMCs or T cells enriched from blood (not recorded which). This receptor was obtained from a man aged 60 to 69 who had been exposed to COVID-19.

The CDR3 DNA reads as TGTGCCAGCAGTCCGTCCAGGGCCTACACTGAAGCTTTCTTT. It yields the protein CASSPSRAYTEAFF. The rearrangement links TRBV5-6 to TRBJ1-1; D is perhaps TRBD1 (5 bases). The CDR3 has 14 amino acids. The germline CDR1 and CDR2 sequences are SGHDT and YYEEEE. V shed 5 bases and J shed 3 bases, with 14 bases lying between them.